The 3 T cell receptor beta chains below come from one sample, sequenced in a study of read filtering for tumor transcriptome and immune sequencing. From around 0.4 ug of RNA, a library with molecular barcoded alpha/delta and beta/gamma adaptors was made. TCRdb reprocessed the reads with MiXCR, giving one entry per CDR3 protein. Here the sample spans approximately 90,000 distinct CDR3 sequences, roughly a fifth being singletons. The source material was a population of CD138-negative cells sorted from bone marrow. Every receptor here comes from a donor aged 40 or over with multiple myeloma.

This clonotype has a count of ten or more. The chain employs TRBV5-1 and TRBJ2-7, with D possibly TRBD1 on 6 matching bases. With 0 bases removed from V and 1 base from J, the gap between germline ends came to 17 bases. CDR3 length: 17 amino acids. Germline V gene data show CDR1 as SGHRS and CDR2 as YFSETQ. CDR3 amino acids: CASSLAKDRSLSYEQYF. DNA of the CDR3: TGCGCCAGCAGCTTGGCCAAGGACAGATCCTTATCCTACGAGCAGTACTTC.

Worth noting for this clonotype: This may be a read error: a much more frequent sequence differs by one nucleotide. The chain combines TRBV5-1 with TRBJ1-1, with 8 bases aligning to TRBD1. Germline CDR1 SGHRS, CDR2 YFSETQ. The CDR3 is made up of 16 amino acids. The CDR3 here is CASRKDRGDMNTEALF. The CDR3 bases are TGCGCCAGCAGAAAAGACAGGGGCGATATGAACACTGAAGCTCTCTTT. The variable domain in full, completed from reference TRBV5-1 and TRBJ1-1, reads KAGVTQTPRYLIKTRGQQVTLSCSPISGHRSVSWYQQTPGQGLQFLFEYFSETQRNKGNFPGRFSGRQFSNSRSEMNVSTLELGDSALYLCASRKDRGDMNTEALFGQGTRLTVV.

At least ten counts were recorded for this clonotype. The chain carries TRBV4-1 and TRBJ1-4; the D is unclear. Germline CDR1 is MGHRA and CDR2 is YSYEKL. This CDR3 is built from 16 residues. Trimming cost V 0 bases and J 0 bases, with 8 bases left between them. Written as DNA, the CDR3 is TGCGCCAGCAGCCAAGAAGAGGCTGCAACTAATGAAAAACTGTTTTTT. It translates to CASSQEEAATNEKLFF.